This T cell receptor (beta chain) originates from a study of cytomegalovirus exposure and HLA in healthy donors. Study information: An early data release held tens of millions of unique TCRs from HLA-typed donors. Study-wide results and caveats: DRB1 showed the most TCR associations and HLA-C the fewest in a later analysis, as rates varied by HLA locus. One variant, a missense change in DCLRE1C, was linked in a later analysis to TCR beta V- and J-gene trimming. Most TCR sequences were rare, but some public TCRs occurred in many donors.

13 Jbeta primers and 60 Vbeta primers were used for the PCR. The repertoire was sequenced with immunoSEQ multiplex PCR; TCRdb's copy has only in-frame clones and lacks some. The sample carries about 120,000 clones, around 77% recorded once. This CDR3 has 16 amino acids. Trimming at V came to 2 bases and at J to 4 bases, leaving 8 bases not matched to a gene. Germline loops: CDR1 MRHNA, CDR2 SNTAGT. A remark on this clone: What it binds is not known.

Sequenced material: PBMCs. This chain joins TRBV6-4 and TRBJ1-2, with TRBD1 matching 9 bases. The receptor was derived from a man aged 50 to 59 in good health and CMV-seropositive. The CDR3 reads CASSDTGTGTPYGYTF. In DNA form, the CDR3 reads TGTGCCAGCAGTGACACCGGGACAGGGACTCCCTATGGCTACACCTTC.